The following is a T cell receptor (beta chain) sequence with its context. These data originate in a study of blood T cell repertoires in COVID-19. Only in-frame clones appear in the TCRdb table, and some are missing; sequencing was by immunoSEQ multiplex PCR. The sample yields more than 85,000 clones, more than 70% seen once. This CDR3 spans 13 amino acids. J lost 14 bases, V lost 2 bases, and 5 bases had no gene match. Germline assignment: CDR1 SGHDN and CDR2 FVKESK. Sequenced: peripheral blood. This TCR came from a woman older than 75 with acute or convalescent COVID-19. The J gene is TRBJ1-6, the V gene TRBV14, with TRBD1 matching 8 bases. CDR3 in amino acids: CASSQQDREALHF. CDR3 in DNA: TGTGCCAGCAGCCAACAGGACAGGGAGGCCCTCCACTTT.